The sequence of this T cell receptor beta chain was determined in a study of T cells after yellow fever vaccination. General study results and limits: Overall, a small share of clonotypes was seen in both CD4 and CD8 compartments.

CDR3 size: 13 residues. Germline V lookup: CDR1 ENHRY, CDR2 SYGVKD. V lost 11 bases and J 3 bases, leaving 14 bases between the germline ends. TCRdb re-derived calls from the 5' RACE reads in MiXCR, one entry per CDR3 protein. The data contain 250,000 to 400,000 distinct CDR3 sequences, approximately 4.3% of them seen just once; the ten biggest clones take up just under 20%. This clonotype was seen more than once but under ten times. Its antigen is unidentified. The chain has TRBV10-3 and TRBJ2-1; D is perhaps TRBD1 (6 bases). The sequences come from PBMCs, collected 15 days after the yellow fever booster vaccination. The TCR sequence derives from a man younger than 35 who received the YFV17D yellow fever vaccine. The CDR3 protein is CASRQVGYNEQFF. CDR3 nucleotide sequence: TGTGCCTCCCGACAGGTGGGCTACAATGAGCAGTTCTTC.